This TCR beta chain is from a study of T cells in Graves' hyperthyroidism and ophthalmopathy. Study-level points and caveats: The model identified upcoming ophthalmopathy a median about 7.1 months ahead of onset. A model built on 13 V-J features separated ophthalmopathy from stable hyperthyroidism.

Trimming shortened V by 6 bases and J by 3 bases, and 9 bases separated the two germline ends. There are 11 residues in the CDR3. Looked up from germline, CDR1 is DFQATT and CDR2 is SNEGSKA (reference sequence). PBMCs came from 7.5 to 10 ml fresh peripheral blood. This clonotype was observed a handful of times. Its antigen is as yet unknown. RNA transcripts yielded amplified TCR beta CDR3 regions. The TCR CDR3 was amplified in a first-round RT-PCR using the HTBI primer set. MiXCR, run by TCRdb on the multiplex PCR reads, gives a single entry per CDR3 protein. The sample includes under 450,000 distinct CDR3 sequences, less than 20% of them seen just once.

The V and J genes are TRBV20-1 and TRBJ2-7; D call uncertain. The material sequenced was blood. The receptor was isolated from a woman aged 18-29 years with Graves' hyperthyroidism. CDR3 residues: CSAMLGYEQYF. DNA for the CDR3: TGCAGTGCCATGCTAGGCTACGAGCAGTACTTC.